This entry features one T cell receptor beta chain sequence. Its antigen remains unidentified. The sample originates from a study of cytomegalovirus exposure and HLA in healthy donors. About the study: It was reported in a later analysis that the 90 to 150 validation repertoires used the same platform as the 650 to 800 first-cohort repertoires.

TCRdb keeps only in-frame clones here, not all; method: immunoSEQ multiplex PCR. In the table there are around 62,000 clones, about 89% of which are singletons. Points from the study as a whole: High sensitivity and specificity were reportedly achieved when the classifier diagnosed cytomegalovirus status. Cytomegalovirus association was assigned to under 200 TCR beta chains.

Germline V gene lookup returns CDR1 SGDLS and CDR2 YYNGEE. The V gene end was trimmed by 3 bases and the J gene end by 8 bases; junction bases not matched to a gene: 6. This CDR3 region has 14 residues. Sequencing used PBMCs. The chain is built from TRBV9 and TRBJ2-4; 9 bases agree with TRBD2. The sequence came from a woman in her late teens or twenties in good health and CMV-seronegative. CDR3 in amino acids: CASSGIAGEHIQYF. CDR3 nucleotide sequence: TGTGCCAGCAGCGGAATAGCGGGAGAACACATTCAGTACTTC.